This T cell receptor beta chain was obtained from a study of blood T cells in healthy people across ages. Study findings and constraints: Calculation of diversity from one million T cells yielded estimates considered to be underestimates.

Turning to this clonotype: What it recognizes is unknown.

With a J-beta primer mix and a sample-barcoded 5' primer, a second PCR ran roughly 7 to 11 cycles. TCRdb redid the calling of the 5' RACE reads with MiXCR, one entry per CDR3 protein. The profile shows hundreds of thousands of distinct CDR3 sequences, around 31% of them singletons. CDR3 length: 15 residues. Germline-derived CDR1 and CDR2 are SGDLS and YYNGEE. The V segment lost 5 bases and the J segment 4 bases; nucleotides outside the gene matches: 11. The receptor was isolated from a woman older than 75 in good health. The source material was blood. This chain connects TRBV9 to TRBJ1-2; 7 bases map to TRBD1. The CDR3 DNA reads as TGTGCCAGCAGTCAGATGAGACAGGGAGTCTATGGCTACACCTTC. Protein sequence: CASSQMRQGVYGYTF. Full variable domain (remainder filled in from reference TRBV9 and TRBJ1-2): DSGVTQTPKHLITATGQRVTLRCSPRSGDLSVYWYQQSLDQGLQFLIQYYNGEERAKGNILERFSAQQFPDLHSELNLSSLELGDSALYFCASSQMRQGVYGYTFGSGTRLTVV.